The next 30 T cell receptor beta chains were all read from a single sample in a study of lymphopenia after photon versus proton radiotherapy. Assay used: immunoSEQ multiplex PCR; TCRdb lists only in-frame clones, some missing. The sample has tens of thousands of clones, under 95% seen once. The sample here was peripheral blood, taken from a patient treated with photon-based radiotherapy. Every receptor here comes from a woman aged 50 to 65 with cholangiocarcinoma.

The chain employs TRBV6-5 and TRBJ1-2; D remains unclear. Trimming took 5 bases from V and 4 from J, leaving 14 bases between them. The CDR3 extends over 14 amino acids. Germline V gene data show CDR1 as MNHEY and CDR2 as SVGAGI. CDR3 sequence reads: CASSPGLRTYGYTF. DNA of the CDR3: TGTGCCAGCAGTCCCGGTCTCAGGACCTATGGCTACACCTTC.

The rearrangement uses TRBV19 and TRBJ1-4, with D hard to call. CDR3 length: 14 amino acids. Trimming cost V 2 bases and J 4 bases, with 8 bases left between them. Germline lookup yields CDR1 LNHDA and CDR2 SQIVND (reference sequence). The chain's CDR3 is CASSIQEHNEKLFF. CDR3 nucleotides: TGTGCCAGTAGTATACAGGAACATAATGAAAAACTGTTTTTT. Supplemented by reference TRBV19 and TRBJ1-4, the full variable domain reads DGGITQSPKYLFRKEGQNVTLSCEQNLNHDAMYWYRQDPGQGLRLIYYSQIVNDFQKGDIAEGYSVSREKKESFPLTVTSAQKNPTAFYLCASSIQEHNEKLFFGSGTQLSVL.

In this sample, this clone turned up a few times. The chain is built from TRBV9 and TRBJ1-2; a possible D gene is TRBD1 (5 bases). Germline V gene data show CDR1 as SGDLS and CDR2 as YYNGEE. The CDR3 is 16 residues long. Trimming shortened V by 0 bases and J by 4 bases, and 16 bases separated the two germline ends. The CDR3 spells CASSVEAWGSSYGYTF. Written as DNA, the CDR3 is TGTGCCAGCAGCGTAGAGGCTTGGGGCAGCTCCTATGGCTACACCTTC.

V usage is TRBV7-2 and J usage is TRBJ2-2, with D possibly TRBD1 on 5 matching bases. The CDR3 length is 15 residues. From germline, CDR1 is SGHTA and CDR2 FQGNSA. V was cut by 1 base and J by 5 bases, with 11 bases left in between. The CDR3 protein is CASSLEGRGTGELFF. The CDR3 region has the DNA TGTGCCAGCAGCTTAGAGGGGCGTGGGACCGGGGAGCTGTTTTTT.

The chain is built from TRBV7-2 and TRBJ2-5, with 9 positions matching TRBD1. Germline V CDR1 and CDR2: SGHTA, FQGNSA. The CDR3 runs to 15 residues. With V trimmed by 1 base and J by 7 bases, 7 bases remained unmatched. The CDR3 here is CASSLGGTGSGTQYF. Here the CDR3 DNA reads TGTGCCAGCAGCTTAGGCGGGACAGGGAGTGGGACCCAGTACTTC.

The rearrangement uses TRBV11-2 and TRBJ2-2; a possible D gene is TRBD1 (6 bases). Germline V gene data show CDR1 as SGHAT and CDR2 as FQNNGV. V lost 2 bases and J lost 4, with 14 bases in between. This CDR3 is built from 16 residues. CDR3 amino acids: CASSLTGTTGTGELFF. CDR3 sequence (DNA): TGTGCCAGCAGCTTAACCGGGACGACAGGCACCGGGGAGCTGTTTTTT.

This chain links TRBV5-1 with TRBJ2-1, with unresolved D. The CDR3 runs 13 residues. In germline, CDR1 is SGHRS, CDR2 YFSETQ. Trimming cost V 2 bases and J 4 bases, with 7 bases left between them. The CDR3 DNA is TGCGCCAGCAGCTTTGGAACGTACAATGAGCAGTTCTTC. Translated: CASSFGTYNEQFF.

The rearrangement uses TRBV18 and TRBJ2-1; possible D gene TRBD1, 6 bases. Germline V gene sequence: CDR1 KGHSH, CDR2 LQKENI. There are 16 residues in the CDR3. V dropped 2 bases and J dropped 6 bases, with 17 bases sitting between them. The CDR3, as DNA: TGTGCCAGCTCACCAAATCTACAGGGCCATTCCAATGAGCAGTTCTTC. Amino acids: CASSPNLQGHSNEQFF.

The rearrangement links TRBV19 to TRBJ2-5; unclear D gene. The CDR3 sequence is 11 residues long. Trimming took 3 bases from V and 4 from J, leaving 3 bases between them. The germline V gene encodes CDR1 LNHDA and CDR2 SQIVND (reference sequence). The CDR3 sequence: CASSMGETQYF. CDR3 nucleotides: TGTGCCAGTAGTATGGGAGAGACCCAGTACTTC.

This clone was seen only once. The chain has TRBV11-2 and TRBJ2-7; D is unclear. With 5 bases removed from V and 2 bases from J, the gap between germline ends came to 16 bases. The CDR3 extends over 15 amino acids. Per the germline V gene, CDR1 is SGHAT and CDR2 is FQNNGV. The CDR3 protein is CASSRTDGSTYEQYF. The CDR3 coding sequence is TGTGCCAGCAGCCGAACAGACGGGTCGACCTACGAGCAGTACTTC.

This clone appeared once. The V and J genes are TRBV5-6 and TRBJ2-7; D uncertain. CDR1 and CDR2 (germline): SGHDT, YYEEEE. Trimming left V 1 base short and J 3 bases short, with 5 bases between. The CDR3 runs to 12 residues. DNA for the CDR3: TGTGCCAGCAGCTTGTACAGCTACGAGCAGTACTTC. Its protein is CASSLYSYEQYF.

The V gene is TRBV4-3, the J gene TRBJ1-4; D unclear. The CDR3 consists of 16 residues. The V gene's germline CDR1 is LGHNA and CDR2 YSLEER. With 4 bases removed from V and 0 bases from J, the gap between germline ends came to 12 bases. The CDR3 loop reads CASSRGEFSTNEKLFF. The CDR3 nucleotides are TGCGCCAGCAGCCGCGGGGAGTTCTCAACTAATGAAAAACTGTTTTTT.

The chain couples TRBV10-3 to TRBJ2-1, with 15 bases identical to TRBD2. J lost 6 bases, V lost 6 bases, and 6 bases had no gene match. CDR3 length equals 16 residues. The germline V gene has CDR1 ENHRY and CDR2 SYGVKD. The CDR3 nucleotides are TGTGCCATCAGCCTAGGGACTAGCGGGGGGTTCAATGAGCAGTTCTTC. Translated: CAISLGTSGGFNEQFF.

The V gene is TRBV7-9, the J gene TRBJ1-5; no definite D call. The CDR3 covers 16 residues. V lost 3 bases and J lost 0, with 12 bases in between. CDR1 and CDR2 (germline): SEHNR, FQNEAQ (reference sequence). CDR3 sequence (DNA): TGTGCCAGCAGCTTGGGAGGGCCGTATAGCAATCAGCCCCAGCATTTT. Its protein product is CASSLGGPYSNQPQHF. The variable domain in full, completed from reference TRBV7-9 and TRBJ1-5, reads DTGVSQNPRHKITKRGQNVTFRCDPISEHNRLYWYRQTLGQGPEFLTYFQNEAQLEKSRLLSDRFSAERPKGSFSTLEIQRTEQGDSAMYLCASSLGGPYSNQPQHFGDGTRLSIL.

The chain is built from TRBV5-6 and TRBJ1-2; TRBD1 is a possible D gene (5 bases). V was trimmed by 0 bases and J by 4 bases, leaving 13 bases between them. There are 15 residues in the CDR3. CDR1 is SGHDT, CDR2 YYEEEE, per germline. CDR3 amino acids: CASSLGRQGGYGYTF. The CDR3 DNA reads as TGTGCCAGCAGCTTGGGGCGCCAGGGCGGCTATGGCTACACCTTC. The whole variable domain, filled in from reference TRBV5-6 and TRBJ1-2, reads DAGVTQSPTHLIKTRGQQVTLRCSPKSGHDTVSWYQQALGQGPQFIFQYYEEEERQRGNFPDRFSGHQFPNYSSELNVNALLLGDSALYLCASSLGRQGGYGYTFGSGTRLTVV.

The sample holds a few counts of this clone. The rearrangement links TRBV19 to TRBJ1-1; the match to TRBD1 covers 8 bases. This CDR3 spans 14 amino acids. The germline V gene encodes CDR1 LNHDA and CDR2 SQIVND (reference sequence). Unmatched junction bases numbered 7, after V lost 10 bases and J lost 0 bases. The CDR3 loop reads CATGGTSLNTEAFF. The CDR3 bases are TGTGCCACAGGGGGCACTTCCCTGAACACTGAAGCTTTCTTT.

CDR3 sequence: CACLDRGRRTEAFF. The CDR3 DNA reads TGTGCCTGCCTTGACAGGGGGAGGAGAACTGAAGCTTTCTTT. The chain links TRBV30 to TRBJ1-1; 9 bases align to TRBD1. Trimming at V came to 6 bases and at J to 5 bases, leaving 10 bases not matched to a gene. CDR3 size: 14 residues. Per the germline V gene, CDR1 is GTSNPN and CDR2 is SVGIG (reference sequence).

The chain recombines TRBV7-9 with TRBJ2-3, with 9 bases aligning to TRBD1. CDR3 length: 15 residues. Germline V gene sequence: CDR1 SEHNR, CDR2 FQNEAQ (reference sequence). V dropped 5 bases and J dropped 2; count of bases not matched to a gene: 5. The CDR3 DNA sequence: TGTGCCAGCAGCAGGGACAGGGCTGCCACAGATACGCAGTATTTT. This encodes CASSRDRAATDTQYF.

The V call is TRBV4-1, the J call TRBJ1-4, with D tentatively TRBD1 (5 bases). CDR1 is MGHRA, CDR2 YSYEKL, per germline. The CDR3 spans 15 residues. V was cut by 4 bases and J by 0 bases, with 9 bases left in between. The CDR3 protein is CASSPTRATNEKLFF. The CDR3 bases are TGCGCCAGCAGCCCAACCAGGGCAACTAATGAAAAACTGTTTTTT.

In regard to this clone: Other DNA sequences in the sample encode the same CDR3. The CDR3 DNA reads as TGTGCCAGCAGTGAAGACAGGGACCATGGCTACACCTTC. Its translation: CASSEDRDHGYTF. The chain recombines TRBV6-1 with TRBJ1-2; D perhaps matches TRBD1 (6 bases). Between the trimmed V and J ends, which lost 1 base and 6 bases, there was a span of 9 bases. The CDR3 spans 13 residues. Germline values: CDR1 MNHNS, CDR2 SASEGT.

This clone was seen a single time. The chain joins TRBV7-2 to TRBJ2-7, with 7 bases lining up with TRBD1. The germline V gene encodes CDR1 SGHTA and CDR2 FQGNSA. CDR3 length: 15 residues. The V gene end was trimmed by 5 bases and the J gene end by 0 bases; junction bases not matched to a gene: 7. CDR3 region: CASSPGQSFSYEQYF. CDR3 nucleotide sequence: TGTGCCAGCAGCCCGGGACAGTCCTTCTCCTACGAGCAGTACTTC. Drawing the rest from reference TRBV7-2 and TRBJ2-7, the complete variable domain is GAGVSQSPSNKVTEKGKDVELRCDPISGHTALYWYRQSLGQGLEFLIYFQGNSAPDKSGLPSDRFSAERTGGSVSTLTIQRTQQEDSAVYLCASSPGQSFSYEQYFGPGTRLTVT.

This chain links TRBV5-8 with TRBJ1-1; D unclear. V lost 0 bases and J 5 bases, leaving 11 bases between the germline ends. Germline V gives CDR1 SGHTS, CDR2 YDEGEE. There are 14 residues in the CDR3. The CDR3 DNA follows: TGTGCCAGCAGCTTGGTAGAGGCCAAGACTGAAGCTTTCTTT. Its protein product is CASSLVEAKTEAFF.

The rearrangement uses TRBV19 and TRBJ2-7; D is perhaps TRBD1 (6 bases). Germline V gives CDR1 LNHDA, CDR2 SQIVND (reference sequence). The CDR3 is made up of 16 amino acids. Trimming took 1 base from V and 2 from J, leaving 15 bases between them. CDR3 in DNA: TGTGCCAGTAGTATAGGGACCGGGACACGGACCTACGAGCAGTACTTC. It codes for CASSIGTGTRTYEQYF.

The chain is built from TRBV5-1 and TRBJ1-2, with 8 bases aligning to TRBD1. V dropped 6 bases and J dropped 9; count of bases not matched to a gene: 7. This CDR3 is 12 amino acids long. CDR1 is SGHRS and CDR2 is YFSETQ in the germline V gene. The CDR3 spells CASNVGQGSYTF. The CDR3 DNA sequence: TGCGCCAGCAACGTAGGACAGGGTAGCTACACCTTC.

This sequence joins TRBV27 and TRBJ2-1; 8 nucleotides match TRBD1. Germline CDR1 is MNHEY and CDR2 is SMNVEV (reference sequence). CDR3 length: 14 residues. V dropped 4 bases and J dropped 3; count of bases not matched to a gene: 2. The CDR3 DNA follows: TGTGCCAGCAGTTCGGGGACAGGCTACAATGAGCAGTTCTTC. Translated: CASSSGTGYNEQFF.

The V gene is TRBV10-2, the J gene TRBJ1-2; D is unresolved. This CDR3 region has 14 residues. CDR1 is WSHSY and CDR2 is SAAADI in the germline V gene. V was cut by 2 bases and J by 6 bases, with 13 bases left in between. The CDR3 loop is CASSEPAAKHGYTF. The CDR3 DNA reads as TGCGCCAGCAGTGAGCCAGCAGCCAAACATGGCTACACCTTC.

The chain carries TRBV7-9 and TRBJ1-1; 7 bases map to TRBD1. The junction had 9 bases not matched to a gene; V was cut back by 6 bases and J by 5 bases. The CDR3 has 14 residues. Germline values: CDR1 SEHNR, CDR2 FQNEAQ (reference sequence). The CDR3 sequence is CASRGDSGRTEAFF. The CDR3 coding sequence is TGTGCCAGCAGGGGGGACAGCGGGCGAACTGAAGCTTTCTTT.

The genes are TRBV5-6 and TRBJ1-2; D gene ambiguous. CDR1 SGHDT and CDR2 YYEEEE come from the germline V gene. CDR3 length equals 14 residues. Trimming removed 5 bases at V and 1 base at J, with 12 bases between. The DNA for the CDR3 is TGTGCCAGCAGTTGGTGGGGTGGTAACTATGGCTACACCTTC. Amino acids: CASSWWGGNYGYTF.

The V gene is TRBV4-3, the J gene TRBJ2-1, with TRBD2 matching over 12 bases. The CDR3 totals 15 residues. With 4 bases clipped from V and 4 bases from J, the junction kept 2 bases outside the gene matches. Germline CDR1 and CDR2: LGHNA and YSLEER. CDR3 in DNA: TGCGCCAGCAGCCCCGGGACTAGCGGGTACAATGAGCAGTTCTTC. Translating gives CASSPGTSGYNEQFF.

The CDR3 region has the DNA TGTGCCAGCAGCTTAGACTACACAGATACGCAGTATTTT. Translated: CASSLDYTDTQYF. This chain links TRBV7-2 with TRBJ2-3; no reliable D call. There are 13 residues in the CDR3. Trimming shortened V by 1 base and J by 2 bases, and 4 bases separated the two germline ends. The V gene's germline CDR1 is SGHTA and CDR2 FQGNSA. Based on the CDR3 plus reference TRBV7-2 and TRBJ2-3, the full variable domain is GAGVSQSPSNKVTEKGKDVELRCDPISGHTALYWYRQSLGQGLEFLIYFQGNSAPDKSGLPSDRFSAERTGGSVSTLTIQRTQQEDSAVYLCASSLDYTDTQYFGPGTRLTVL.